This T cell receptor beta chain was retrieved from a study of identifying expanded T cells in peripheral blood. Findings and caveats of the study: Variance in clone template counts between two-week samples significantly increased with total template count across all healthy donors. Technical replicates showed roughly 1.2 changed clones; two weeks around 15; four weeks 19.

A remark on this clone: Antigen unknown.

The CDR3 totals 15 residues. Germline lookup yields CDR1 MNHEY and CDR2 SMNVEV (reference sequence). The V gene lost 5 bases and the J gene lost 4 bases, with 15 bases spanning the gap. No infections or other immune events were documented during collection. TCRdb's table, derived via immunoSEQ multiplex PCR, lists solely in-frame clones and lacks some. The sample has some 96,000 clones, approximately 88% seen once. The sequencing input was blood. The receptor was derived from a person aged 18 to 70 in good health. This rearrangement joins TRBV27 to TRBJ2-1; D is unclear. CDR3 DNA sequence: TGTGCCAGCAGTCCCTTCGGGCCTTCATACAATGAGCAGTTCTTC. It is translated as CASSPFGPSYNEQFF.